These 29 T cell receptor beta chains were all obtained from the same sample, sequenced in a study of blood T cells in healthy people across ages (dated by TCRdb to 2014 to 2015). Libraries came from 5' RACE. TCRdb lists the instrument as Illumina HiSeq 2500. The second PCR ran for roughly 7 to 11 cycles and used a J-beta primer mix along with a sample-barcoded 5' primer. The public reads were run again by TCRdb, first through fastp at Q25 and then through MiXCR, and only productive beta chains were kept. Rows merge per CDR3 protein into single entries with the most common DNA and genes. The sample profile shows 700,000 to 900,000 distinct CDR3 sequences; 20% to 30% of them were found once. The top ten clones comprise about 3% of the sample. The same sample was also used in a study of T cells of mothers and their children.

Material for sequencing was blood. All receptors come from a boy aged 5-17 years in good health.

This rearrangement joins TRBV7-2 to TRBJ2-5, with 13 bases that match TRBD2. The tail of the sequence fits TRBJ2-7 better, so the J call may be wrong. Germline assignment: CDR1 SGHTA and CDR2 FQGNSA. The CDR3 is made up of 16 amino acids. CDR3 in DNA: TGTGCCAGCAGCCTGACTAGCGGGAGGACCTACTACGAGCAGTACTTC. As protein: CASSLTSGRTYYEQYF.

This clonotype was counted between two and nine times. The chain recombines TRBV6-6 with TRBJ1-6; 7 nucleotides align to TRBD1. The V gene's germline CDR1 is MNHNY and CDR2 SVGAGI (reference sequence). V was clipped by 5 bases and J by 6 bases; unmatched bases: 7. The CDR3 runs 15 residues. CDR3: CASSALGTANSPLHF. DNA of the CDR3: TGTGCCAGCAGTGCCCTGGGGACAGCTAATTCACCCCTCCACTTT.

CDR3 region: CASSHLFVDGTGELFF. In DNA form, the CDR3 reads TGTGCCAGCAGCCACCTCTTCGTGGACGGCACCGGGGAGCTGTTTTTT. The chain carries TRBV12-3 or TRBV12-4 and TRBJ2-2; no clear D. V was clipped by 6 bases and J by 4 bases, with 18 bases between them. There are 16 residues in the CDR3.

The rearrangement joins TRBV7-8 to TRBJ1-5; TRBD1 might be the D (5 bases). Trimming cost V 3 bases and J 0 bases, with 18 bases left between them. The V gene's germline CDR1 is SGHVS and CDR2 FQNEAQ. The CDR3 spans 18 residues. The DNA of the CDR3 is TGTGCCAGCAGCTTGGGGGTCGCCGGATCCGATAGCAATCAGCCCCAGCATTTT. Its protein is CASSLGVAGSDSNQPQHF.

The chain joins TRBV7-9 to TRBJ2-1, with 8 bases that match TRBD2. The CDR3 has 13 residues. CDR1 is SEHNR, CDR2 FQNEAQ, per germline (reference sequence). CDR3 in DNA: TGTGCTTGCCGACTAGCGAATTACAATGAGCAGTTCTTC. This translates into CACRLANYNEQFF.

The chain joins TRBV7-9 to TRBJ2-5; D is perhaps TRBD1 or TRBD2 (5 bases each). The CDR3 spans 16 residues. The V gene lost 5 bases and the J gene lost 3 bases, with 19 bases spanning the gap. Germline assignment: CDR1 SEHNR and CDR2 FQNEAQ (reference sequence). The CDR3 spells CASSPGYGTLEETQYF. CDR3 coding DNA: TGTGCCAGCAGCCCGGGGTATGGGACCCTAGAAGAGACCCAGTACTTC. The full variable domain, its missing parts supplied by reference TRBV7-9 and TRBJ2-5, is DTGVSQNPRHKITKRGQNVTFRCDPISEHNRLYWYRQTLGQGPEFLTYFQNEAQLEKSRLLSDRFSAERPKGSFSTLEIQRTEQGDSAMYLCASSPGYGTLEETQYFGPGTRLLVL.

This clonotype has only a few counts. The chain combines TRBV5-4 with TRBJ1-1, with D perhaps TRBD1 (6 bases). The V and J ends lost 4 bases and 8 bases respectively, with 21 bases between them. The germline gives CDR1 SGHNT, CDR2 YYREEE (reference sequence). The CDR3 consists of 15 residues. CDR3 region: CASSPDLSIQGEAFF. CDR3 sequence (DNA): TGTGCCAGCAGCCCAGATTTATCGATCCAGGGGGAAGCTTTCTTT. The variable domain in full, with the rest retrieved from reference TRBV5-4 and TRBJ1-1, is ETGVTQSPTHLIKTRGQQVTLRCSSQSGHNTVSWYQQALGQGPQFIFQYYREEENGRGNFPPRFSGLQFPNYSSELNVNALELDDSALYLCASSPDLSIQGEAFFGQGTRLTVV.

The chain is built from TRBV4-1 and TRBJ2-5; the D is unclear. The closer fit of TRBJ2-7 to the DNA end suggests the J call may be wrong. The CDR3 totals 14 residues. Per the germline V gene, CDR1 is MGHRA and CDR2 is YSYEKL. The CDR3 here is CASSHREVRYEQYF. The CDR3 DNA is TGCGCCAGCAGCCATCGAGAAGTCCGCTACGAGCAGTACTTC.

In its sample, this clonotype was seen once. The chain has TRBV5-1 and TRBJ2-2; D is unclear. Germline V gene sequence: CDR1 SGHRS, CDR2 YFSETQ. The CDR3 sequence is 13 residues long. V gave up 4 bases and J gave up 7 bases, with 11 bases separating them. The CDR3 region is CASSGPGGGELFF. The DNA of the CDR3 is TGCGCCAGCAGCGGTCCAGGCGGCGGGGAGCTGTTTTTT.

CDR3 sequence (DNA): TGCAGTGCCCTATTCGATGAGCAGTTCTTC. It yields the protein CSALFDEQFF. The chain has TRBV20-1 and TRBJ2-7; D is unclear. The tail of the sequence fits TRBJ2-1 better, so the J call may be wrong. This CDR3 comprises 10 residues. Germline V gene data show CDR1 as DFQATT and CDR2 as SNEGSKA (reference sequence).

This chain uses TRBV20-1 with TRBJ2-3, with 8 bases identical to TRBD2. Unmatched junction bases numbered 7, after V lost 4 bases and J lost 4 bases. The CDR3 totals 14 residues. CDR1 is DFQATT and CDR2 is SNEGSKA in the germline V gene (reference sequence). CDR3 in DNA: TGCAGTGCTAAACTACCGCGGGGGGCAGATACGCAGTATTTT. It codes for CSAKLPRGADTQYF.

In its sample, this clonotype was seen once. CDR3 bases: TGTGCCATCAGTCCCGCTAGCGGTGAGCAGTTCTTC. The encoded protein is CAISPASGEQFF. V usage is TRBV10-3 and J usage is TRBJ2-1; 7 nucleotides match TRBD2. The CDR3 consists of 12 residues. With 5 bases clipped from V and 9 bases from J, the junction kept 4 bases outside the gene matches. Germline assignment: CDR1 ENHRY and CDR2 SYGVKD.

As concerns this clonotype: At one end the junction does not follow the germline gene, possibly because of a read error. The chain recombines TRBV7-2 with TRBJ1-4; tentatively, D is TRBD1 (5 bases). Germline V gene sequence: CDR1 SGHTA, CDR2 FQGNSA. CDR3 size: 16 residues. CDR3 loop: CASSLALTGRNEKLFF. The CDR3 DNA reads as TGTGCCAGCAGCTTAGCGCTTACAGGCAGAAACGAAAAACTATTTTTT. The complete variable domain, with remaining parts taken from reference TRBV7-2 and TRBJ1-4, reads GAGVSQSPSNKVTEKGKDVELRCDPISGHTALYWYRQSLGQGLEFLIYFQGNSAPDKSGLPSDRFSAERTGGSVSTLTIQRTQQEDSAVYLCASSLALTGRNEKLFFGSGTQLSVL.

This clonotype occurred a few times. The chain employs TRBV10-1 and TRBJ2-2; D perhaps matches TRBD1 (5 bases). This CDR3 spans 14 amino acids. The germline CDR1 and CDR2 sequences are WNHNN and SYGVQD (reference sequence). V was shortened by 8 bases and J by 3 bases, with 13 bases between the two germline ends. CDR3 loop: CASGVGRDTGELFF. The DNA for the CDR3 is TGCGCCAGCGGGGTGGGCAGGGACACCGGGGAGCTGTTTTTT.

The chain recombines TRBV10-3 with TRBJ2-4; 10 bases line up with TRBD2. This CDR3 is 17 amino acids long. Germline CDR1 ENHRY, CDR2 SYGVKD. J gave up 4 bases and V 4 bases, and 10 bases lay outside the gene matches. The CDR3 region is CAISGGLLAGAKNIQYF. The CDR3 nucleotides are TGTGCCATCAGTGGCGGCTTGCTAGCGGGGGCTAAAAACATTCAGTACTTC.

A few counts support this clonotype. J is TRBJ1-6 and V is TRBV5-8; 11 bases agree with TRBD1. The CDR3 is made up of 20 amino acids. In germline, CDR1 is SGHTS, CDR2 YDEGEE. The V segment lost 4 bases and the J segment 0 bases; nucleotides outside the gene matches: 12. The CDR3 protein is CASSLEKGTGGSSYNSPLHF. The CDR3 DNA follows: TGTGCCAGCAGCCTGGAGAAAGGGACAGGGGGGAGCTCCTATAATTCACCCCTCCACTTT.

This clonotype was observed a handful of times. The CDR3, as DNA: TGTGCCACCAGCAGAGTCGGGGGGGCGGAGACCCAGTACTTC. Amino acids: CATSRVGGAETQYF. V gene TRBV15 combines with J gene TRBJ2-5; TRBD2 matches 8 bases. Germline V gene sequence: CDR1 LNHNV, CDR2 YYDKDF (reference sequence). The V and J ends lost 1 base and 5 bases, in that order; junction bases with no gene match: 3. This CDR3 is 14 amino acids long.

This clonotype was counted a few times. This chain's CDR3 is CASRSGSWGETQYF. CDR3 bases: TGTGCCAGCAGAAGTGGGTCCTGGGGGGAGACCCAGTACTTC. V usage is TRBV2 and J usage is TRBJ2-5; D could derive from TRBD1 or TRBD2 (5 bases each). Germline CDR1 SNHLY, CDR2 FYNNEI. The CDR3 has 14 residues. V shed 6 bases and J shed 5 bases, with 16 bases lying between them. Combining the CDR3 with reference TRBV2 and TRBJ2-5 gives the whole variable domain EPEVTQTPSHQVTQMGQEVILRCVPISNHLYFYWYRQILGQKVEFLVSFYNNEISEKSEIFDDQFSVERPDGSNFTLKIRSTKLEDSAMYFCASRSGSWGETQYFGPGTRLLVL.

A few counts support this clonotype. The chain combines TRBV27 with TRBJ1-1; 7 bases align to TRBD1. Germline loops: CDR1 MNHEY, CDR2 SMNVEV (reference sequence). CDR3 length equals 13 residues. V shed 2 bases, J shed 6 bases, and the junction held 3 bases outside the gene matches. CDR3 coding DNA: TGTGCCAGCAGTTTACGACAGGGTTCTGAAGCTTTCTTT. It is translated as CASSLRQGSEAFF.

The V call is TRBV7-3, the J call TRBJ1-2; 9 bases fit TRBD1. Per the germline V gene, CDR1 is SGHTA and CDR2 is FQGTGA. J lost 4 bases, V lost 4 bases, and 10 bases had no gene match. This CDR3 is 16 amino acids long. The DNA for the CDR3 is TGTGCCAGCAGCTCGCAACGGGACAGGGCTCTCTATGGCTACACCTTC. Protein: CASSSQRDRALYGYTF.

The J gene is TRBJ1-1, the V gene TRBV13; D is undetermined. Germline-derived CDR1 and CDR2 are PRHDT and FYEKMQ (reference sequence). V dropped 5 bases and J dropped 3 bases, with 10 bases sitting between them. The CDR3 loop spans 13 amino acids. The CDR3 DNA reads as TGTGCCAGCAGCCCGCGCAGCCACACTGAAGCTTTCTTT. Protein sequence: CASSPRSHTEAFF.

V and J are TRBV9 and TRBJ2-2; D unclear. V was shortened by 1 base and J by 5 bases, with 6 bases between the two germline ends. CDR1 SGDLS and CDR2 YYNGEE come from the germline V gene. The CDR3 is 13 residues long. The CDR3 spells CASSVQVTGELFF. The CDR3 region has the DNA TGTGCCAGCAGCGTACAGGTGACCGGGGAGCTGTTTTTT.

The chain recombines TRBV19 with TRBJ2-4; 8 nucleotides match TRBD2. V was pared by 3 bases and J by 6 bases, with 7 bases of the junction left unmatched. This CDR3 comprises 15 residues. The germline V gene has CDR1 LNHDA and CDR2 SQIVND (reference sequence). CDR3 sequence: CASSMVQRGINIQYF. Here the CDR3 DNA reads TGTGCCAGTAGTATGGTCCAGCGGGGGATAAACATTCAGTACTTC.

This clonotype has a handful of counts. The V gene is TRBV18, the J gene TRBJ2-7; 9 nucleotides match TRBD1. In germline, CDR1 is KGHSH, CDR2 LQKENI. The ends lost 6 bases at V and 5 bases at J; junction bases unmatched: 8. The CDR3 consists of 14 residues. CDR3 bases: TGTGCCAGCTCCCCCGGGACAGGGCATAACGAGCAGTACTTC. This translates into CASSPGTGHNEQYF.

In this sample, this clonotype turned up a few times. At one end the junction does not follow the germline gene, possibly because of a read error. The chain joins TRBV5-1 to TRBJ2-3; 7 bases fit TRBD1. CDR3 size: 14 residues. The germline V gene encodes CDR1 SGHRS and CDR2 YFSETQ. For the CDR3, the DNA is TGCGCCAGTAGCTTAGCTACAGGGGCCTTTACGCAGTATTTT. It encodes CASSLATGAFTQYF.

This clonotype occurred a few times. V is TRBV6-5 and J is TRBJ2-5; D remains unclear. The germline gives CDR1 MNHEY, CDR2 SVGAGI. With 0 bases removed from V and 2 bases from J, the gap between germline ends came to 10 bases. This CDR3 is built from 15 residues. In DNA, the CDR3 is TGTGCCAGCAGTTACTCTCGAATGGGGCAAGAGACCCAGTACTTC. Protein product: CASSYSRMGQETQYF.

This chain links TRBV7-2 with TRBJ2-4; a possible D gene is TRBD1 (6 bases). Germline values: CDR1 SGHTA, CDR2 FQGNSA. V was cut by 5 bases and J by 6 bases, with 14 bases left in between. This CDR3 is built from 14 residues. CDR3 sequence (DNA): TGTGCCAGCAGCCTGGTGGGGGCTCCAAACATTCAGTACTTC. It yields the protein CASSLVGAPNIQYF.

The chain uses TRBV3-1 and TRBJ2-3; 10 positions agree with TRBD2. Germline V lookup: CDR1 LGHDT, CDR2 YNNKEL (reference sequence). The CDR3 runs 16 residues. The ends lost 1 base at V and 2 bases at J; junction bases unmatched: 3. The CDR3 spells CASSQGLAGATDTQYF. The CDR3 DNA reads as TGTGCCAGCAGCCAAGGTCTAGCGGGGGCCACAGATACGCAGTATTTT.

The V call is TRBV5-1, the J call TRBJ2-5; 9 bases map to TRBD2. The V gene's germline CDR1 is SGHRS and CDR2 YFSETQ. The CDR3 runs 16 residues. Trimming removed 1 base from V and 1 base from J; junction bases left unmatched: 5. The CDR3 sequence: CASSLSSGAVQETQYF. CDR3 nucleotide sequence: TGCGCCAGCAGCTTGTCTAGCGGGGCGGTCCAAGAGACCCAGTACTTC.